This entry lists 23 T cell receptor beta chains sequenced from one sample in a study of T cells in Graves' hyperthyroidism and ophthalmopathy. Researchers took RNA transcripts and amplified the TCR beta CDR3 regions from them. With the HTBI primer set, the TCR CDR3 went through a first round of RT-PCR. In TCRdb, the multiplex PCR reads were re-called with MiXCR into one record per CDR3 protein. Here the sample spans approximately 370,000 distinct CDR3 sequences, about 15% being singletons. Sequencing used blood. The source is a woman in her twenties or thirties with Graves' hyperthyroidism.

This clonotype has at least ten counts. This rearrangement joins TRBV28 to TRBJ2-3, with 7 positions matching TRBD2. The CDR3 has 15 amino acids. J lost 0 bases, V lost 6 bases, and 6 bases had no gene match. The V gene's germline CDR1 is MDHEN and CDR2 SYDVKM. The CDR3 spells CASSSQRGSTDTQYF. In nucleotides, the CDR3 is TGTGCCAGCAGCTCCCAGCGGGGTAGCACAGATACGCAGTATTTT.

This sequence joins TRBV9 and TRBJ1-1; the D gene is possibly TRBD1 (5 bases). Trimming stripped 5 bases from V and 11 bases from J, with 19 bases between. Germline V gene lookup returns CDR1 SGDLS and CDR2 YYNGEE. The CDR3 spans 13 residues. The CDR3 DNA sequence: TGTGCCAGCAGTTCCCCTGACAGAGTGGGCGCTTTCTTT. It is translated as CASSSPDRVGAFF.

This clonotype was counted at least ten times. The chain joins TRBV18 to TRBJ1-1, with D possibly matching TRBD1 (5 bases). From germline, CDR1 is KGHSH and CDR2 LQKENI. V was pared by 2 bases and J by 5 bases, with 9 bases between. The CDR3 contains 13 residues. CDR3 residues: CASSPTGRTEAFF. The DNA of the CDR3 is TGTGCCAGCTCACCAACAGGAAGGACTGAAGCTTTCTTT.

This clonotype has a count of ten or more. This chain links TRBV28 with TRBJ1-2; 9 bases are shared with TRBD1. Germline V lookup: CDR1 MDHEN, CDR2 SYDVKM. The CDR3 is 15 amino acids. Germline trimming cut 5 bases from V and 4 bases from J; bases unmatched to any gene: 8. Here the CDR3 DNA reads TGTGCCAGCAGTGTACAGGGGGCGCCCGGCTATGGCTACACCTTC. Residues: CASSVQGAPGYGYTF.

This clonotype was seen many times. This sequence joins TRBV5-1 and TRBJ1-2; 9 positions match TRBD1. CDR3 length equals 13 residues. V shed 5 bases and J 9 bases; nucleotides not matched to a gene: 8. Germline CDR1 and CDR2: SGHRS and YFSETQ. For the CDR3, the DNA is TGCGCCAGCAGTGTGGGACAGGGTAAACGCTACACCTTC. Translating it yields CASSVGQGKRYTF.

The chain uses TRBV7-9 and TRBJ1-1, with 8 bases aligning to TRBD1. There are 15 residues in the CDR3. V lost 3 bases to trimming and J lost 1 base; unmatched junction nucleotides: 4. CDR1 and CDR2 (germline): SEHNR, FQNEAQ (reference sequence). CDR3 amino acids: CASSFYGTGNTEAFF. CDR3 bases: TGTGCCAGCAGCTTTTACGGGACAGGGAACACTGAAGCTTTCTTT.

This clonotype was recorded many times. The chain couples TRBV11-2 to TRBJ2-1; maybe TRBD2 (6 bases). This CDR3 spans 16 amino acids. CDR1 is SGHAT and CDR2 is FQNNGV in the germline V gene. Trimming pared 3 bases from V and 4 bases from J, leaving 16 bases between. The CDR3 loop is CASSFAGRVTYNEQFF. CDR3 DNA sequence: TGTGCCAGCAGCTTTGCCGGGAGAGTAACGTACAATGAGCAGTTCTTC. The full variable domain, in which reference TRBV11-2 and TRBJ2-1 provide the parts outside the CDR3, is EAGVAQSPRYKIIEKRQSVAFWCNPISGHATLYWYQQILGQGPKLLIQFQNNGVVDDSQLPKDRFSAERLKGVDSTLKIQPAKLEDSAVYLCASSFAGRVTYNEQFFGPGTRLTVL.

This clonotype was seen more than once but under ten times. The J gene is TRBJ2-5, the V gene TRBV5-4; the D gene is possibly TRBD2 (5 bases). Germline CDR1 reads SGHNT; CDR2 reads YYREEE (reference sequence). The ends were cut back, 1 base at V and 5 bases at J, with 18 bases in the middle. The CDR3 length is 16 residues. The CDR3 DNA is TGTGCCAGCAGCTTGAAAGGGAGTAGTAAGGTGGAGACCCAGTACTTC. It specifies CASSLKGSSKVETQYF.

There are a few counts of this clonotype. V usage is TRBV2 and J usage is TRBJ1-2; 7 nucleotides agree with TRBD1. This CDR3 comprises 14 residues. Germline loops: CDR1 SNHLY, CDR2 FYNNEI. The V and J ends lost 5 bases and 7 bases, in that order; junction bases with no gene match: 10. CDR3 in DNA: TGTGCCAGCAGTTTATCAGGGGGGGGGGCTGGCTACACCTTC. It yields the protein CASSLSGGGAGYTF.

The genes are TRBV29-1 and TRBJ2-2, with D uncertain. Germline-derived CDR1 and CDR2 are SQVTM and ANQGSEA. Trimming left V 7 bases short and J 7 bases short, with 10 bases between. The CDR3 is 11 amino acids. DNA of the CDR3: TGCAGCGGCAGGTCAGGCGGGGAGCTGTTTTTT. This translates into CSGRSGGELFF.

The V and J genes are TRBV10-3 and TRBJ1-2; no clear D. V was cut by 0 bases and J by 4 bases, with 9 bases left in between. Per the germline V gene, CDR1 is ENHRY and CDR2 is SYGVKD. The CDR3 has 14 amino acids. The CDR3 DNA reads as TGTGCCATCAGTGAGTCTGACTTAGGCTATGGCTACACCTTC. Its translation is CAISESDLGYGYTF.

This clonotype was counted many times. The genes are TRBV30 and TRBJ2-1, with D perhaps being TRBD1 or TRBD2 (5 bases each). This CDR3 contains 14 residues. CDR1 and CDR2 from the germline V gene are GTSNPN and SVGIG (reference sequence). V lost 2 bases, J lost 8 bases, and 16 bases lay in between. The CDR3 region is CAWSTGTGVDEQFF. The DNA of the CDR3 is TGTGCCTGGAGTACTGGGACCGGCGTCGATGAGCAGTTCTTC.

This clonotype was counted at least ten times. The chain joins TRBV7-9 to TRBJ2-1, with 7 bases matching TRBD2. The length of the CDR3 is 14 residues. J lost 2 bases, V lost 6 bases, and 4 bases had no gene match. Germline V CDR1 and CDR2: SEHNR, FQNEAQ (reference sequence). The CDR3 DNA sequence: TGTGCCAGCAGAACGGGACTAACCTACAATGAGCAGTTCTTC. Its translation is CASRTGLTYNEQFF. The variable domain in full, with the rest retrieved from reference TRBV7-9 and TRBJ2-1, is DTGVSQNPRHKITKRGQNVTFRCDPISEHNRLYWYRQTLGQGPEFLTYFQNEAQLEKSRLLSDRFSAERPKGSFSTLEIQRTEQGDSAMYLCASRTGLTYNEQFFGPGTRLTVL.

This clonotype came up many times. The chain has TRBV28 and TRBJ1-1; D is ambiguous. This CDR3 has 17 residues. V lost 0 bases and J 1 base, leaving 15 bases between the germline ends. CDR1 is MDHEN and CDR2 is SYDVKM in the germline V gene. CDR3 bases: TGTGCCAGCAGTTTATGGGCCGCCCCAGCAAAGAACACTGAAGCTTTCTTT. It codes for CASSLWAAPAKNTEAFF.

The sample holds many counts of this clonotype. This chain connects TRBV20-1 to TRBJ2-1; 7 positions agree with TRBD2. Germline V gene data show CDR1 as DFQATT and CDR2 as SNEGSKA (reference sequence). The trim removed 0 bases at V and 3 bases at J, leaving 5 bases unmatched. The CDR3 is made up of 15 amino acids. The CDR3 region has the DNA TGCAGTGCTAGAGATGCGACTAGCCTCTACAATGAGCAGTTCTTC. It specifies CSARDATSLYNEQFF.

There are a few counts of this clonotype. The chain is built from TRBV19 and TRBJ1-1; D not resolved. Germline V gives CDR1 LNHDA, CDR2 SQIVND (reference sequence). The CDR3 contains 14 residues. Trimming took off 7 bases at V and 7 bases at J, with 19 bases between the two ends. Here the CDR3 DNA reads TGTGCCAGTACCCCGGCGCAGTTGCTCAATGAAGCTTTCTTT. This translates into CASTPAQLLNEAFF.

This clonotype was picked up many times. The V call is TRBV3-1, the J call TRBJ2-1, with D maybe TRBD1 (6 bases). V dropped 3 bases and J dropped 9 bases, with 9 bases sitting between them. From germline, CDR1 is LGHDT and CDR2 YNNKEL (reference sequence). The CDR3 is made up of 12 amino acids. CDR3 sequence: CASSQGAGEQFF. CDR3 in DNA: TGTGCCAGCAGCCAGGGGGCCGGTGAGCAGTTCTTC.

This clonotype was counted ten times or more. The chain combines TRBV28 with TRBJ2-5; 14 bases fit TRBD2. The CDR3 runs 18 residues. The germline V gene encodes CDR1 MDHEN and CDR2 SYDVKM. J was trimmed by 6 bases and V by 3 bases; bases with no gene match: 12. CDR3 protein: CASSFRSGTSGRSKTQYF. The CDR3 bases are TGTGCCAGCAGTTTTCGCTCCGGGACTAGCGGGAGAAGTAAGACCCAGTACTTC.

This clonotype was seen many times. The chain employs TRBV2 and TRBJ2-2; D is perhaps TRBD1 (6 bases). Germline CDR1 SNHLY, CDR2 FYNNEI. Trimming took off 5 bases at V and 6 bases at J, with 13 bases between the two ends. The CDR3 covers 14 residues. CDR3 residues: CASSPNRDSGELFF. In DNA form, the CDR3 reads TGTGCCAGCAGTCCGAACAGGGATTCCGGGGAGCTGTTTTTT.

This clonotype was seen repeatedly, ten times or more. The V gene is TRBV7-3, the J gene TRBJ1-1, with D uncertain. The CDR3 spans 18 residues. The V end lost 2 bases, the J end lost 0 bases, and 19 bases lay between the germline ends. Germline CDR1 reads SGHTA; CDR2 reads FQGTGA. Here the CDR3 reads CASSLLPPGRPMNTEAFF. The CDR3 DNA reads TGTGCCAGCAGCTTACTCCCGCCAGGCCGCCCCATGAACACTGAAGCTTTCTTT.

About this clonotype itself: At one end the junction does not follow the germline gene, possibly because of a read error. J is TRBJ2-2 and V is TRBV24-1; perhaps TRBD2 as D (5 bases). Germline V gene data show CDR1 as KGHDR and CDR2 as SFDVKD. The CDR3 length is 16 residues. The DNA for the CDR3 is TGTGCCACCAGTGATTCAGGCCGTGGGTGGTCCGGGGAGCTATTTTTT. Translated, it gives CATSDSGRGWSGELFF.

This clonotype was counted many times. The chain uses TRBV7-9 and TRBJ2-3; D is undetermined. The CDR3 runs to 15 residues. Trimming left V 7 bases short and J 0 bases short, with 14 bases between. Germline V gene data show CDR1 as SEHNR and CDR2 as FQNEAQ (reference sequence). The CDR3 loop reads CASTTTYASTDTQYF. In DNA form, the CDR3 reads TGTGCCAGCACCACCACCTACGCTAGCACAGATACGCAGTATTTT.

This clonotype has just a few counts. V and J are TRBV4-2 and TRBJ2-7, with TRBD2 identical over 7 bases. The V segment lost 0 bases and the J segment 1 base; nucleotides outside the gene matches: 6. CDR3 length equals 16 residues. CDR1 LGHNA and CDR2 YNFKEQ come from the germline V gene. The CDR3: CASSQDLRETSYEQYF. Here the CDR3 DNA reads TGTGCCAGCAGCCAAGATTTGCGGGAGACATCCTACGAGCAGTACTTC.